This T cell receptor beta chain was sequenced during a study of T cells in Graves' hyperthyroidism and ophthalmopathy. To note about this clonotype: Its antigen is as yet unknown.

It was RNA transcripts that yielded the amplified TCR beta CDR3 regions. Researchers ran a first-round RT-PCR on the TCR CDR3 using the HTBI primer set. TCRdb reprocessed the multiplex PCR reads via MiXCR and lists one record per CDR3 protein. The sample lists approximately 600,000 distinct CDR3 sequences, 20% to 25% occurring once. The CDR3 extends over 14 amino acids. Germline V CDR1 and CDR2: DFQATT, SNEGSKA (reference sequence). The V gene lost 2 bases and the J gene lost 0 bases, with 8 bases spanning the gap. General observations from the study: Ophthalmopathy and stable hyperthyroidism were separated by a 13 V-J model. Clonotypes that were expanded in thyroid above 0.001 mostly appeared in blood too.

This clonotype was sampled from a man aged 30 to 39 with Graves' ophthalmopathy. V gene TRBV20-1 combines with J gene TRBJ1-5; no reliable D call. Sequencing input: blood. As DNA, the CDR3 is TGCAGTGCTAGATTCGCCCATAGCAATCAGCCCCAGCATTTT. This sequence encodes CSARFAHSNQPQHF.